This TCR beta chain is from a study of blood T cells in healthy people across ages. Using a J-beta primer mix together with a sample-barcoded 5' primer, a second PCR was run for about 7 to 12 cycles. TCRdb redid the calling of the 5' RACE reads with MiXCR, one entry per CDR3 protein. The sample gives about 1.7 million distinct CDR3 sequences, approximately 30% of which show up once; 6.5% to 8.5% is in the top ten. This clonotype was seen many times. The study isolated at least 7 million PBMCs from each sample. Trimming left V 4 bases short and J 3 bases short, with 7 bases between. This CDR3 region has 12 residues. Per the germline V gene, CDR1 is PRHDT and CDR2 is FYEKMQ (reference sequence).

Sequenced: blood. The receptor comes from a woman aged 25 to 45 in good health. The chain combines TRBV13 with TRBJ2-7; D call uncertain. The CDR3 reads CASSSNRYEQYF. The CDR3 coding sequence is TGTGCCAGCAGCTCCAACCGCTACGAGCAGTACTTC.